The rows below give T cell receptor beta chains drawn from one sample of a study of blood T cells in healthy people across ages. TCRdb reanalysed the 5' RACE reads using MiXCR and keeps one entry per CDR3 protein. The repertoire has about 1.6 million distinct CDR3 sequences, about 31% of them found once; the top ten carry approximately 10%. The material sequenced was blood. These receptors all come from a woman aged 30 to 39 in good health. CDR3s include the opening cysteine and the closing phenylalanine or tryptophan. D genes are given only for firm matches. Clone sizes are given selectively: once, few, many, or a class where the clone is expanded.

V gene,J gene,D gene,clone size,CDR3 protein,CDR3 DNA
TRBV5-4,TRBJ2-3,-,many,CASSLAGRPSTDTQYF,TGTGCCAGCAGCTTGGCGGGTAGGCCTAGCACAGATACGCAGTATTTT
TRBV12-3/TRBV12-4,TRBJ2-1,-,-,CASSTLGGVVRNEQFF,TGTGCCAGCAGTACCTTAGGGGGGGTAGTTAGGAATGAGCAGTTCTTC
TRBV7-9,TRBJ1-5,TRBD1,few,CASSATGGSNQPQHF,TGTGCCAGCAGCGCTACAGGGGGAAGCAATCAGCCCCAGCATTTT
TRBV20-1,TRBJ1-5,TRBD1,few,CSARLQGVLSNQPQHF,TGCAGTGCTAGGCTACAGGGGGTCCTTAGCAATCAGCCCCAGCATTTT
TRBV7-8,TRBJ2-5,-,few,CATEWQETQYF,TGTGCCACCGAATGGCAAGAGACCCAGTACTTC
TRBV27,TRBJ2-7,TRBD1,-,CASKGRDRNEQYF,TGTGCCAGCAAAGGTCGGGACAGAAACGAGCAGTACTTC
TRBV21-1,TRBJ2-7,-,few,CASSHEGRKREQYF,TGTGCCAGCAGCCACGAAGGAAGGAAAAGGGAGCAGTACTTC
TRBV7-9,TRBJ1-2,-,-,CASIPTKRFNYGYTF,TGTGCCAGCATCCCAACAAAGAGATTTAACTATGGCTACACCTTC
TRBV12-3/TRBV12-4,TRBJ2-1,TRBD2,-,CASSFTSGGDNEQFF,TGTGCCAGCAGTTTTACTAGCGGGGGAGACAATGAGCAGTTCTTC
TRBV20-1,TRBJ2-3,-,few,CSAREWQVVADTQYF,TGCAGTGCTAGAGAATGGCAGGTGGTAGCAGATACGCAGTATTTT
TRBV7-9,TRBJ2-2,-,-,CASRPDRENTGELFF,TGTGCCAGCAGACCGGACAGAGAGAACACCGGGGAGCTGTTTTTT
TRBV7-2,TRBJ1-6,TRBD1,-,CASSATGTDYNSPLHF,TGTGCCAGCAGCGCCACCGGGACAGATTATAATTCACCCCTCCACTTT
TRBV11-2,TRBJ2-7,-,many,CASSLGGLKYYEQYF,TGTGCCAGCAGCTTAGGAGGACTAAAGTACTACGAGCAGTACTTC
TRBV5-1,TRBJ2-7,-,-,CASSLDGGPRYEQYF,TGCGCCAGCAGCTTGGACGGGGGCCCCCGCTACGAGCAGTACTTC
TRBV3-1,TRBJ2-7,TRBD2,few,CASSQDWTSGRLSNEQYF,TGTGCCAGCAGCCAAGATTGGACTAGCGGGAGATTATCCAACGAGCAGTACTTC
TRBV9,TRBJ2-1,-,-,CASSVRDTRNEQFF,TGTGCCAGCAGCGTCCGGGACACTCGGAATGAGCAGTTCTTC
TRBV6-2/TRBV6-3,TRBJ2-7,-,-,CASSYLSSLAARYEQYF,TGTGCCAGCAGTTACCTCTCTTCTTTAGCGGCCCGCTACGAGCAGTACTTC
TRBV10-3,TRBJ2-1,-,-,CAISQSGSYNEQFF,TGTGCCATCAGCCAAAGCGGCTCCTACAATGAGCAGTTCTTC
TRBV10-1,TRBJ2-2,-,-,CASSGQDKGITGELFF,TGCGCCAGCAGTGGACAGGATAAGGGAATCACCGGGGAGCTGTTTTTT
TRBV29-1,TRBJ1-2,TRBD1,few,CSVRDSFTGGYTF,TGCAGCGTCAGGGACAGCTTCACGGGTGGCTACACCTTC
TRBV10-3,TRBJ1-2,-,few,CAISSTGPYGYTF,TGTGCCATCAGTTCGACAGGTCCCTATGGCTACACCTTC
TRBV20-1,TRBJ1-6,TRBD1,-,CSARGQGAQPLHF,TGCAGTGCTAGGGGACAGGGGGCACAACCCCTCCACTTT
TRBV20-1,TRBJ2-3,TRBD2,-,CSAREGLARTDTQYF,TGCAGTGCTAGAGAGGGACTAGCAAGGACAGATACGCAGTATTTT
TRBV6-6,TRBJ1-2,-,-,CASSYSRGGVLGYGYTF,TGTGCCAGCAGTTACTCCCGAGGAGGGGTCCTTGGCTATGGCTACACCTTC
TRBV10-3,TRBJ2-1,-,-,CAISESTLHEQFF,TGTGCCATCAGTGAGTCGACTCTCCATGAGCAGTTCTTC
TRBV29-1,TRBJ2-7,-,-,CGVGVGKGSSYEQYF,TGCGGCGTTGGGGTGGGAAAGGGCAGCTCCTACGAGCAGTACTTC
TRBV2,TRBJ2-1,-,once,CASPKGHINNEQFF,TGTGCCAGCCCGAAGGGACACATAAACAATGAGCAGTTCTTC
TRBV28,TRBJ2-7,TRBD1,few,CASSFGQGDGGQYF,TGTGCCAGCAGTTTCGGACAGGGGGATGGAGGACAGTACTTC
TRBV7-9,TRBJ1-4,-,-,CASSLVAGPKKLFF,TGTGCCAGCAGCTTAGTTGCGGGGCCCAAAAAACTGTTTTTT
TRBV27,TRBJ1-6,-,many,CASSFLNNSPLHF,TGTGCCAGCAGTTTCCTCAATAATTCACCCCTCCACTTT
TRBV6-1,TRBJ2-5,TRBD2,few,CASSGFSGGSQYF,TGTGCCAGCAGTGGATTTAGCGGGGGGTCCCAGTACTTC
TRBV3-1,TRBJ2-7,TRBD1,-,CASSRQGSCEQYF,TGTGCCAGCAGCCGACAGGGTTCCTGCGAGCAGTACTTC
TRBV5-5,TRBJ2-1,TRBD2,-,CASSLAWSGGLGSYNEQFF,TGTGCCAGTAGCTTGGCCTGGAGCGGGGGGCTGGGCTCCTACAATGAGCAGTTCTTC
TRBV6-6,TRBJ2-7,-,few,CASRGTAYEQYF,TGTGCCAGCAGAGGGACTGCCTACGAGCAGTACTTC
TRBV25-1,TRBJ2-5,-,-,CVSSLGGSETQYF,TGTGTCAGCAGTTTGGGCGGCTCGGAGACCCAGTACTTC
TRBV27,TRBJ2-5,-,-,CASATTRETQYF,TGTGCCAGCGCGACAACCCGAGAGACCCAGTACTTC
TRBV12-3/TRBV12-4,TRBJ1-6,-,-,CASSSSRDSPLHF,TGTGCCAGCAGTTCGTCCCGGGATTCACCCCTCCACTTT
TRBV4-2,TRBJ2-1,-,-,CASSQDSGRNNEQFF,TGTGCCAGCAGCCAAGACAGCGGGCGCAACAATGAGCAGTTCTTC
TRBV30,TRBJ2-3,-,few,CAWSGPSSYTDTQYF,TGTGCCTGGAGTGGCCCCAGCAGTTACACAGATACGCAGTATTTT
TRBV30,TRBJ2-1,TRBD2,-,CAWTSGGYNEQFF,TGTGCCTGGACTAGCGGGGGGTACAATGAGCAGTTCTTC
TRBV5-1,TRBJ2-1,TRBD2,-,CASSRRGGYNEQFF,TGCGCCAGCAGCCGGCGGGGGGGGTACAATGAGCAGTTCTTC
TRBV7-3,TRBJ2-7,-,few,CASGLGPASSYEQYF,TGTGCCAGCGGCCTGGGACCGGCGTCCTCCTACGAGCAGTACTTC
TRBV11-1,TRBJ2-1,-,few,CASSPPEGVHYDEQFF,TGTGCCAGCAGCCCTCCTGAGGGGGTACATTACGATGAGCAGTTCTTC
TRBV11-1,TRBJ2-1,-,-,CASSSGDLNNEQFF,TGTGCCAGCAGCTCAGGGGACCTCAACAATGAGCAGTTCTTC